Each of the 13 T cell receptor beta chains below was sequenced from the same sample in a study of cytomegalovirus exposure and HLA in healthy donors. The PCR had 60 Vbeta and 13 Jbeta primers. TCRdb keeps only in-frame clones here, not all; method: immunoSEQ multiplex PCR. The data hold over 150,000 clones, with 70% to 85% observed a single time. The sample comprised PBMCs. Receptors were obtained from a man between 45 and 60 years old in good health and CMV-seropositive.

There are a few counts of this clone. This chain joins TRBV27 and TRBJ1-2; D may be TRBD1 (6 bases). Looked up from germline, CDR1 is MNHEY and CDR2 is SMNVEV (reference sequence). V dropped 5 bases and J dropped 6 bases, with 13 bases sitting between them. This CDR3 is 13 amino acids long. The CDR3 loop is CASSLTGFHGYTF. DNA of the CDR3: TGTGCCAGCAGTCTCACAGGGTTCCATGGCTACACCTTC.

The chain links TRBV2 to TRBJ1-2; 8 bases are a match to TRBD1. The CDR3 consists of 14 residues. Germline assignment: CDR1 SNHLY and CDR2 FYNNEI. The J segment lost 3 bases and the V segment lost 4 bases, leaving 4 bases of the junction unmatched. The CDR3, as DNA: TGTGCCAGCAGTGCGGACAGGGCGTACTATGGCTACACCTTC. This gives the protein CASSADRAYYGYTF.

The CDR3 loop is CASSPRTGGLEYNEQFF. CDR3 bases: TGTGCCAGCAGCCCTAGGACAGGGGGCTTAGAGTACAATGAGCAGTTCTTC. The genes are TRBV7-2 and TRBJ2-1; 11 bases agree with TRBD1. Germline V gives CDR1 SGHTA, CDR2 FQGNSA. The CDR3 is made up of 17 amino acids. V trimming: 5 bases; J trimming: 4 bases; junction bases outside the gene matches: 10.

This chain joins TRBV9 and TRBJ1-5; maybe TRBD1 (6 bases). The CDR3 covers 15 residues. Trimming left V 4 bases short and J 0 bases short, with 11 bases between. CDR1 is SGDLS and CDR2 is YYNGEE in the germline V gene. Written as DNA, the CDR3 is TGTGCCAGCAGCAGTTCAGGGGTTAGCAATCAGCCCCAGCATTTT. Encoded protein: CASSSSGVSNQPQHF.

This clone appeared a single time. The chain employs TRBV10-2 and TRBJ2-1; tentative D call: TRBD1 (6 bases). The CDR3 consists of 14 residues. Germline CDR1 reads WSHSY; CDR2 reads SAAADI. V dropped 5 bases and J dropped 4 bases, with 12 bases sitting between them. The chain's CDR3 is CASSLDRTYNEQFF. For the CDR3, the DNA is TGCGCCAGCAGTCTAGACAGGACTTACAATGAGCAGTTCTTC.

The chain is built from TRBV7-8 and TRBJ1-4, with 7 bases identical to TRBD1. V gave up 2 bases and J gave up 8 bases; unmatched junction bases: 8. CDR3 length: 15 amino acids. The germline V gene encodes CDR1 SGHVS and CDR2 FQNEAQ. As DNA, the CDR3 is TGTGCCAGCAGCTTAATACCAGGGGGGTACGAAAAACTGTTTTTT. Its translation: CASSLIPGGYEKLFF.

This chain connects TRBV18 to TRBJ1-1; possibly TRBD1 for D (6 bases). V was pared by 4 bases and J by 0 bases, with 9 bases between. CDR1 is KGHSH, CDR2 LQKENI, per germline. The CDR3 contains 14 residues. Written as DNA, the CDR3 is TGTGCCAGCTCACTAGACAGGATGAACACTGAAGCTTTCTTT. Translating it yields CASSLDRMNTEAFF.

V is TRBV2 and J is TRBJ2-7, with 7 bases aligning to TRBD1. Germline loops: CDR1 SNHLY, CDR2 FYNNEI. V dropped 4 bases and J dropped 3; count of bases not matched to a gene: 3. CDR3 size: 13 residues. CDR3 in DNA: TGTGCCAGCAGTGGGGGACAGCTCTACGAGCAGTACTTC. It specifies CASSGGQLYEQYF.

The chain links TRBV11-3 to TRBJ1-5; 10 nucleotides agree with TRBD1. Trimming at V came to 1 base and at J to 3 bases, leaving 0 bases not matched to a gene. Per the germline V gene, CDR1 is SGHNT and CDR2 is YENEEA. The CDR3 is 15 amino acids. CDR3 nucleotide sequence: TGTGCCAGCAGCTTAGGACAGGGGGCCAATCAGCCCCAGCATTTT. Amino acids: CASSLGQGANQPQHF.

The chain uses TRBV29-1 and TRBJ1-1, with a possible D match to TRBD1 (6 bases). Between the trimmed V and J ends, which lost 6 bases and 6 bases, there was a span of 17 bases. The CDR3 length is 13 residues. Germline lookup yields CDR1 SQVTM and CDR2 ANQGSEA. The CDR3 DNA reads as TGCAGCGTAGCAGGGGACCCGATGGCTGAAGCTTTCTTT. Encoded protein: CSVAGDPMAEAFF.

The chain has TRBV5-1 and TRBJ2-7; 7 bases are shared with TRBD1. Per the germline V gene, CDR1 is SGHRS and CDR2 is YFSETQ. The CDR3 sequence is 15 residues long. The V gene end was trimmed by 0 bases and the J gene end by 3 bases; junction bases not matched to a gene: 6. DNA of the CDR3: TGCGCCAGCAGCTTGGATGCAGGGGGAAACTACGAGCAGTACTTC. Encoded protein: CASSLDAGGNYEQYF.

The chain is built from TRBV7-9 and TRBJ1-6; D gene ambiguous. Germline V gene data show CDR1 as SEHNR and CDR2 as FQNEAQ (reference sequence). The CDR3 sequence is 9 residues long. For the CDR3, the DNA is TGTGGAGTCGATTCACCCCTCCACTTT. Amino acids: CGVDSPLHF.

The chain uses TRBV7-9 and TRBJ2-1; 7 bases match TRBD2. The CDR3 loop spans 15 amino acids. V lost 0 bases and J lost 3; bases outside the gene matches: 2. Looked up from germline, CDR1 is SEHNR and CDR2 is FQNEAQ (reference sequence). The DNA for the CDR3 is TGTGCCAGCAGCTTAGCGGGACTAAGCTACAATGAGCAGTTCTTC. Its protein is CASSLAGLSYNEQFF. The whole variable domain, remainder taken from reference TRBV7-9 and TRBJ2-1, is DTGVSQNPRHKITKRGQNVTFRCDPISEHNRLYWYRQTLGQGPEFLTYFQNEAQLEKSRLLSDRFSAERPKGSFSTLEIQRTEQGDSAMYLCASSLAGLSYNEQFFGPGTRLTVL.